Below, 5 T cell receptor beta chains from the same sample are listed, as sequenced in a study of cytomegalovirus exposure and HLA in healthy donors. Vbeta (60) and Jbeta (13) primers were used in the PCR. Assay used: immunoSEQ multiplex PCR; TCRdb lists only in-frame clones, some missing. In the table there are roughly 160,000 clones, roughly 85% of which are singletons. Sequencing was done on a sample of PBMCs. The receptors were gathered from a man under 40 in good health and CMV-seronegative.

This rearrangement joins TRBV4-1 to TRBJ1-1; D is unresolved. The CDR3 consists of 16 residues. The germline CDR1 and CDR2 sequences are MGHRA and YSYEKL. V was clipped by 2 bases and J by 1 base, with 14 bases between them. The CDR3 DNA reads TGCGCCAGCAGCCAATTTTCGTCACGGGGGAACACTGAAGCTTTCTTT. Its protein product is CASSQFSSRGNTEAFF.

The chain's CDR3 is CASSHPQGYEQYF. CDR3 DNA: TGTGCCAGCAGCCACCCCCAGGGATACGAGCAGTACTTC. The J gene is TRBJ2-7, the V gene TRBV6-5, with D perhaps TRBD1 (5 bases). Trimming stripped 6 bases from V and 4 bases from J, with 13 bases between. CDR1 and CDR2 from the germline V gene are MNHEY and SVGAGI. The CDR3 is 13 residues long.

The chain carries TRBV28 and TRBJ2-5; 16 bases are shared with TRBD2. Germline V CDR1 and CDR2: MDHEN, SYDVKM. The V and J ends lost 7 bases and 7 bases, in that order; junction bases with no gene match: 9. This CDR3 contains 16 residues. The CDR3 bases are TGTGCCAGCAACTCGGGACTAGCGGGGGGGCTCGGGACCCAGTACTTC. This gives the protein CASNSGLAGGLGTQYF.

The V and J genes are TRBV5-1 and TRBJ1-2; 7 bases line up with TRBD1. CDR3 length: 18 residues. V trimming: 3 bases; J trimming: 4 bases; junction bases outside the gene matches: 18. In germline, CDR1 is SGHRS, CDR2 YFSETQ. DNA of the CDR3: TGCGCCAGCAGCTCGTTGAGCGGACAGGCTCAAGAAGGCTATGGCTACACCTTC. This encodes CASSSLSGQAQEGYGYTF. Full variable domain (rest looked up from reference TRBV5-1 and TRBJ1-2): KAGVTQTPRYLIKTRGQQVTLSCSPISGHRSVSWYQQTPGQGLQFLFEYFSETQRNKGNFPGRFSGRQFSNSRSEMNVSTLELGDSALYLCASSSLSGQAQEGYGYTFGSGTRLTVV.

The gene calls are TRBV11-2 and TRBJ2-7; D may be TRBD1 (5 bases). V dropped 10 bases and J dropped 2 bases, with 12 bases sitting between them. Germline lookup yields CDR1 SGHAT and CDR2 FQNNGV. This CDR3 spans 12 amino acids. CDR3 sequence (DNA): TGTGCCACCGCAGGGAAGCCCTACGAGCAGTACTTC. The encoded protein is CATAGKPYEQYF.